The 4 T cell receptor beta chains presented below share a single source sample, sequenced in a study of beta chain features in type 1 diabetes. Study-wide points: Among all four CD4+ subsets, Type 1 diabetes patients had TCRB CDR3s that were moderately but significantly shorter.

The antigens of these receptors remain unknown. Isolated RNA was reverse transcribed in full, so expressed TCRB transcripts were sequenced. Some clones are missing from TCRdb's copy, which holds only in-frame ones; the method was immunoSEQ multiplex PCR. This table has a few hundred thousand clones, roughly 13% appearing once. The specimen sequenced was naive CD4+ T cells from blood. The receptors originated from a man aged 30 to 39 with type 1 diabetes.

This clone was seen a handful of times. The rearrangement uses TRBV6-5 and TRBJ2-7, with 10 positions matching TRBD2. The CDR3 has 16 amino acids. V shed 0 bases, J shed 0 bases, and the junction held 2 bases outside the gene matches. CDR1 is MNHEY, CDR2 SVGAGI, per germline. The CDR3 bases are TGTGCCAGCAGTTACTCTGCTAGCGGGAGCTCCTACGAGCAGTACTTC. Its protein product is CASSYSASGSSYEQYF.

The sample holds a few counts of this clone. V and J are TRBV11-2 and TRBJ2-1, with TRBD2 matching over 8 bases. V trimming: 1 base; J trimming: 8 bases; junction bases outside the gene matches: 1. Per the germline V gene, CDR1 is SGHAT and CDR2 is FQNNGV. The CDR3 sequence is 13 residues long. CDR3 in DNA: TGTGCCAGCAGCTTAGGAGCGGGAGATGAGCAGTTCTTC. This sequence encodes CASSLGAGDEQFF.

CDR3 coding DNA: TGTGCCAGCTCACCGCGAAGCGGGAGCTCGGAAGAGACCCAGTACTTC. Translation gives CASSPRSGSSEETQYF. The chain combines TRBV18 with TRBJ2-5; 8 nucleotides match TRBD2. Germline trimming cut 3 bases from V and 3 bases from J; bases unmatched to any gene: 9. CDR3 length: 16 residues. Germline lookup yields CDR1 KGHSH and CDR2 LQKENI.

V gene TRBV11-1 combines with J gene TRBJ2-7; a possible D gene is TRBD1 (6 bases). The CDR3 runs 15 residues. The V end was cut by 5 bases, the J end by 3 bases, with 17 bases between. Looked up from germline, CDR1 is SGHAT and CDR2 is FQDESV (reference sequence). The CDR3 sequence: CASSPASTGYYEQYF. The DNA of the CDR3 is TGTGCCAGCAGCCCAGCCTCGACAGGTTACTACGAGCAGTACTTC.